This passage covers 21 T cell receptor beta chains from one sample sequenced in a study of post-analysis software for immune sequencing data. Study-wide results and limits: When patients were compared with controls, 4 or 5 TRBV segments were more frequent, TRBV5-6, TRBV5-1 and TRBV20-1 among them.

Unique-molecular-identifier-tagged TCR beta cDNA libraries were used. In TCRdb, the PCR reads were re-called with MiXCR into one record per CDR3 protein. The sample yields roughly 200,000 distinct CDR3 sequences, about 30% seen once. These receptors are not linked to any known antigen. Sample: blood. Receptor source: a girl aged 2-17 years with multiple sclerosis.

This clonotype has only a few counts. V is TRBV12-3 or TRBV12-4 and J is TRBJ1-1; no definite D call. With 3 bases removed from V and 0 bases from J, the gap between germline ends came to 8 bases. This CDR3 region has 14 residues. The CDR3 DNA reads TGTGCCAGCAGTTTTAATCGGGTGAACACTGAAGCTTTCTTT. Translating gives CASSFNRVNTEAFF.

With regard to this clonotype: One end of the junction does not line up with germline, which may come from a read error. The chain recombines TRBV10-3 with TRBJ1-6; D not certain. This CDR3 is 14 amino acids long. CDR1 and CDR2 from the germline V gene are ENHRY and SYGVKD. CDR3 residues: CAISENEGGSPPHF. In DNA form, the CDR3 reads TGTGCCATCAGTGAGAACGAGGGCGGTTCACCCCCCCACTTT.

Note on this clonotype: This may be a read error: a much more frequent sequence differs by one nucleotide. The chain recombines TRBV7-9 with TRBJ2-1, with 9 bases identical to TRBD1. J lost 10 bases, V lost 1 base, and 5 bases had no gene match. Germline V gene sequence: CDR1 SEHNR, CDR2 FQNEAQ (reference sequence). CDR3 length: 14 amino acids. CDR3 bases: TGTGCCAGCAGCTTAGGTGACAGGGGGTACGAGCAGTTCTTC. Its translation is CASSLGDRGYEQFF.

This clonotype was observed many times. The V call is TRBV7-8, the J call TRBJ2-5; 9 nucleotides match TRBD1. The CDR3 totals 15 residues. Trimming removed 6 bases from V and 3 bases from J; junction bases left unmatched: 8. Looked up from germline, CDR1 is SGHVS and CDR2 is FQNEAQ. Here the CDR3 DNA reads TGTGCCAGCAGACGAATAGGGACAGGGAAAGAGACCCAGTACTTC. This gives the protein CASRRIGTGKETQYF.

The chain joins TRBV14 to TRBJ1-2, with a possible D match to TRBD1 (5 bases). Germline V lookup: CDR1 SGHDN, CDR2 FVKESK. The V end lost 2 bases, the J end lost 5 bases, and 12 bases lay between the germline ends. The length of the CDR3 is 14 residues. The CDR3 protein is CASSQPGQRYGYTF. For the CDR3, the DNA is TGTGCCAGCAGCCAACCGGGGCAACGGTATGGCTACACCTTC.

This clonotype was observed many times. The chain uses TRBV12-3 or TRBV12-4 and TRBJ1-4; D is undetermined. The CDR3 covers 14 residues. The V end lost 8 bases, the J end lost 7 bases, and 17 bases lay between the germline ends. The CDR3 spells CASGKGWAFEKLFF. In DNA, the CDR3 is TGTGCCAGCGGTAAGGGTTGGGCTTTTGAAAAACTGTTTTTT.

In this sample, this clonotype turned up many times. The chain employs TRBV20-1 and TRBJ2-4; no clear D. Trimming removed 3 bases at V and 5 bases at J, with 11 bases between. The CDR3 has 13 residues. Germline CDR1 DFQATT, CDR2 SNEGSKA (reference sequence). This CDR3 reads CSASGVNENIQYF. The CDR3, as DNA: TGCAGTGCTAGTGGGGTTAACGAAAACATTCAGTACTTC.

This clonotype showed up just a few times. The rearrangement links TRBV2 to TRBJ2-1; D unclear. The CDR3 runs 11 residues. CDR1 and CDR2 (germline): SNHLY, FYNNEI. The V end was cut by 6 bases, the J end by 10 bases, with 10 bases between. CDR3 region: CASSTVGEQFF. The CDR3 DNA sequence: TGTGCCAGCAGCACGGTAGGGGAGCAGTTCTTC.

This clonotype was observed at least ten times. This sequence joins TRBV28 and TRBJ2-7; 7 bases are shared with TRBD2. V lost 3 bases to trimming and J lost 4 bases; unmatched junction nucleotides: 12. Germline V gene sequence: CDR1 MDHEN, CDR2 SYDVKM. CDR3 size: 16 residues. The CDR3 loop reads CASSLVSGKLEYEQYF. CDR3 bases: TGTGCCAGCAGTTTGGTGAGCGGGAAGCTTGAATACGAGCAGTACTTC.

The sample holds a few counts of this clonotype. The CDR3 spells CSADLGRSEQYF. CDR3 nucleotide sequence: TGCAGCGCCGACCTCGGGCGCAGCGAGCAGTACTTC. The chain combines TRBV29-1 with TRBJ2-4; no firm D call. The end of the DNA is better explained by TRBJ2-7, so the J call may be wrong. This CDR3 comprises 12 residues. Germline loops: CDR1 SQVTM, CDR2 ANQGSEA.

Concerning this clonotype itself: A much bigger clone sits one base away, suggesting this may be a read error. V usage is TRBV6-6 and J usage is TRBJ2-1, with TRBD1 as a possible D gene (6 bases). Trimming pared 6 bases from V and 10 bases from J, leaving 19 bases between. Per germline, CDR1 MNHNY and CDR2 SVGAGI (reference sequence). This CDR3 has 14 residues. The CDR3 spells CASSHRTDTYEQFF. DNA of the CDR3: TGTGCCAGCAGCCACAGGACAGATACCTACGAGCAGTTCTTC.

The chain joins TRBV2 to TRBJ2-1, with TRBD2 matching 12 bases. Germline V lookup: CDR1 SNHLY, CDR2 FYNNEI. V shed 7 bases and J 4 bases; nucleotides not matched to a gene: 5. The CDR3 runs 15 residues. DNA of the CDR3: TGTGCCAGCAACCGGACTAGCGGGGTTTACAATGAGCAGTTCTTC. Translation gives CASNRTSGVYNEQFF.

This clonotype was recorded at least ten times. The gene calls are TRBV6-5 and TRBJ1-2; no reliable D call. Per germline, CDR1 MNHEY and CDR2 SVGAGI. The CDR3 consists of 14 residues. Trimming shortened V by 6 bases and J by 0 bases, and 11 bases separated the two germline ends. The CDR3 sequence is CASSKDGANYGYTF. The CDR3 region has the DNA TGTGCCAGCAGCAAGGACGGGGCTAACTATGGCTACACCTTC.

The V and J genes are TRBV7-9 and TRBJ2-7; TRBD2 aligns across 7 bases. CDR1 and CDR2 (germline): SEHNR, FQNEAQ (reference sequence). The CDR3 extends over 14 amino acids. With V trimmed by 6 bases and J by 0 bases, 5 bases remained unmatched. CDR3 sequence: CASSLERDSYEQYF. CDR3 DNA sequence: TGTGCCAGCAGTCTTGAGCGGGACTCCTACGAGCAGTACTTC. The full variable domain, in which reference TRBV7-9 and TRBJ2-7 provide the parts outside the CDR3, is DTGVSQNPRHKITKRGQNVTFRCDPISEHNRLYWYRQTLGQGPEFLTYFQNEAQLEKSRLLSDRFSAERPKGSFSTLEIQRTEQGDSAMYLCASSLERDSYEQYFGPGTRLTVT.

The chain uses TRBV7-9 and TRBJ1-6, with 7 nucleotides matching TRBD1. J was trimmed by 9 bases and V by 3 bases; bases with no gene match: 11. The germline V gene has CDR1 SEHNR and CDR2 FQNEAQ (reference sequence). CDR3 length: 16 residues. The CDR3 sequence: CASSLPTGTIGSPLHF. CDR3 DNA: TGTGCCAGCAGCTTGCCGACAGGGACAATTGGTTCACCCCTCCACTTT.

This chain joins TRBV20-1 and TRBJ1-4; 8 bases match TRBD1. The CDR3 consists of 16 residues. Germline trimming cut 1 base from V and 4 bases from J; bases unmatched to any gene: 8. The germline V gene has CDR1 DFQATT and CDR2 SNEGSKA (reference sequence). CDR3 nucleotide sequence: TGCAGTGCTAGAGGACAGGGGACTATATTTAATGAAAAACTGTTTTTT. It encodes CSARGQGTIFNEKLFF.

There are many counts of this clonotype. The chain is built from TRBV3-1 and TRBJ2-5, with D unresolved. CDR3 length equals 12 residues. Germline CDR1 and CDR2: LGHDT and YNNKEL (reference sequence). Trimming left V 4 bases short and J 5 bases short, with 8 bases between. In DNA, the CDR3 is TGTGCCAGCAGCCGGTATCCGGAGACCCAGTACTTC. The encoded protein is CASSRYPETQYF.

The chain recombines TRBV5-6 with TRBJ2-5; D possibly matches TRBD1 or TRBD2 (5 bases each). With 0 bases removed from V and 4 bases from J, the gap between germline ends came to 13 bases. This CDR3 is 15 amino acids long. Looked up from germline, CDR1 is SGHDT and CDR2 is YYEEEE. The CDR3 sequence: CASSLVRGRGETQYF. The CDR3 coding sequence is TGTGCCAGCAGCTTGGTCCGGGGTAGGGGAGAGACCCAGTACTTC.

This clonotype was observed a single time. The chain has TRBV3-1 and TRBJ2-4; 8 positions match TRBD2. With 3 bases clipped from V and 15 bases from J, the junction kept 13 bases outside the gene matches. Per germline, CDR1 LGHDT and CDR2 YNNKEL (reference sequence). This CDR3 region has 14 residues. The chain's CDR3 is CASSQGLEQETRYF. The CDR3 region has the DNA TGTGCCAGCAGCCAGGGACTAGAACAGGAGACCCGGTACTTC.

This clonotype has ten or more counts. CDR3 in DNA: TGCGCCAGCAGCATCCCGGGACAGGGCTCCTACGAGCAGTACTTC. Translating it yields CASSIPGQGSYEQYF. J is TRBJ2-7 and V is TRBV5-1; 9 bases map to TRBD1. The V and J ends lost 4 bases and 0 bases, in that order; junction bases with no gene match: 5. The CDR3 sequence is 15 residues long. Looked up from germline, CDR1 is SGHRS and CDR2 is YFSETQ. Full variable domain (remainder filled in from reference TRBV5-1 and TRBJ2-7): KAGVTQTPRYLIKTRGQQVTLSCSPISGHRSVSWYQQTPGQGLQFLFEYFSETQRNKGNFPGRFSGRQFSNSRSEMNVSTLELGDSALYLCASSIPGQGSYEQYFGPGTRLTVT.

In the case of this clonotype: A much larger clone differs by one base, so this may be a read error. This rearrangement joins TRBV7-2 to TRBJ2-5, with 9 positions matching TRBD2. The CDR3 totals 14 residues. Germline assignment: CDR1 SGHTA and CDR2 FQGNSA. The CDR3 coding sequence is TGTGCCGGCAGGGATAGCGGGGGTCAAGAGACCCAGTACTTC. The encoded protein is CAGRDSGGQETQYF. Using reference TRBV7-2 and TRBJ2-5 for the parts outside the CDR3, the full variable domain is GAGVSQSPSNKVTEKGKDVELRCDPISGHTALYWYRQSLGQGLEFLIYFQGNSAPDKSGLPSDRFSAERTGGSVSTLTIQRTQQEDSAVYLCAGRDSGGQETQYFGPGTRLLVL.